Sequencing of this T cell receptor (beta chain) was carried out in a study of regulatory T cells in long-lasting Graves disease. CDR3 size: 17 residues. Germline V gene sequence: CDR1 SEHNR, CDR2 FQNEAQ (reference sequence). Trimming at V came to 3 bases and at J to 2 bases, leaving 7 bases not matched to a gene. Study findings and constraints: Among persistent patients, a larger number of public clonotypes were shared (around 2,700) than among newly diagnosed patients (966). TRBV28, TRBJ1-2 and TRBJ2-5 were segments that persistent disease favored.

Note on this clonotype: Its specificity is not known.

Time point here: newly diagnosed GD, antithyroid drugs for less than 3 months. Scientists built the TCR library using RNA that was extracted from PBMCs. TCR beta libraries were built with iRepertoire HTBI primers and Arm-PCR of CDR3 regions. Each CDR3 protein is one row after TCRdb ran MiXCR on the multiplex PCR reads. The profile shows 600,000 to 650,000 distinct CDR3 sequences, roughly 15% of them singletons. The sample also formed part of further work on T cells in Graves' hyperthyroidism and ophthalmopathy. From that paper: Blood also showed most of the thyroid clonotypes that were expanded above 0.001.

This receptor was taken from a woman in her twenties or thirties with Graves disease. This rearrangement joins TRBV7-9 to TRBJ2-1, with TRBD2 matching 10 bases. This sample comprised peripheral blood mononuclear cells (PBMCs), obtained at new diagnosis, from a patient treated with antithyroid drugs. CDR3 sequence: CASSLVSGRWTYNEQFF. DNA for the CDR3: TGTGCCAGCAGCTTGGTTAGCGGGAGGTGGACCTACAATGAGCAGTTCTTC.